Listed below are T cell receptor beta chains from one sample, sequenced in a study of blood T cell repertoires in COVID-19. The table came from immunoSEQ multiplex PCR; TCRdb's copy has only in-frame clones and leaves some out. The sample records under 200,000 clones, roughly 80% being singletons. Sequencing used peripheral blood. Source of these receptors: a man in his sixties with active or convalescent COVID-19. Both conserved end residues are part of each CDR3. Fields, in order: V gene, J gene, clone size, D gene, CDR3 DNA, CDR3 protein. The D gene is left open where the match is weak. Clone size appears in some rows only: once, few, many, or a class for an expanded clone.

>TRBV13|TRBJ1-1|NA|NA
TGTGCCAGCCCGGAGGGCGGTCCCCCCACTGAAGCTTTCTTT
CASPEGGPPTEAFF
>TRBV9|TRBJ2-7|NA|NA
TGTGCCAGCAGCGTGGGTCAGGGGCCATCCTACGAGCAGTACTTC
CASSVGQGPSYEQYF
>TRBV3-1/TRBV3-2|TRBJ1-2|NA|TRBD1
TGTGCCAGCAGCCGGACAGGGCCGGCTGGCTACACCTTC
CASSRTGPAGYTF
>TRBV7-6|TRBJ2-3|NA|NA
TGTGCCAGCAGCTTAACTGGTCGGTACACAGATACGCAGTATTTT
CASSLTGRYTDTQYF
>TRBV9|TRBJ2-3|NA|TRBD1
TGTGCCAGCGCCCGCGGGACAGGGGGTCCAGATACGCAGTATTTT
CASARGTGGPDTQYF
>TRBV5-6|TRBJ2-5|once|TRBD1
TGTGCCAGCAGCTTGGTTGGACAGGGTGGGGAGACCCAGTACTTC
CASSLVGQGGETQYF
>TRBV6-2/TRBV6-3|TRBJ2-1|NA|TRBD2
TGTGCCAGCAGTTACTTGGGCGGGAGAGGCAATGAGCAGTTCTTC
CASSYLGGRGNEQFF
>TRBV9|TRBJ2-1|NA|NA
TGTGCCAGCAGCGTAGGGCCGTACAATGAGCAGTTCTTC
CASSVGPYNEQFF
>TRBV7-9|TRBJ2-1|NA|TRBD2
TGTGCCAGCAGCTTAGGAGGCCTAGCGGGAGCGGTCTACAATGAGCAGTTCTTC
CASSLGGLAGAVYNEQFF
>TRBV24-1|TRBJ2-4|NA|TRBD1
TGTGCCACCAGTGAATCTAACAGGGGGTTGGACATTCAGTACTTC
CATSESNRGLDIQYF
>TRBV4-1|TRBJ2-2|NA|TRBD2
TGCGCCAGCAGCCAACCTAGCGGGACTAACACCGGGGAGCTGTTTTTT
CASSQPSGTNTGELFF
>TRBV3-1/TRBV3-2|TRBJ2-6|NA|TRBD1
TGTGCCAGCAGTCAAGCTTGGACAGGGGGGGCCAACGTCCTGACTTTC
CASSQAWTGGANVLTF
>TRBV5-4|TRBJ1-2|NA|NA
TGTGCCAGCAGCTTGGTCGGGGTCGACTATGGCTACACCTTC
CASSLVGVDYGYTF
>TRBV28|TRBJ2-3|NA|NA
TGTGCCAGTACTAGCACAGATACGCAGTATTTT
CASTSTDTQYF
>TRBV14|TRBJ2-1|NA|TRBD1
TGTGCCAGCAGCCAGGTGACAGGGAATACTGAGCAGTTCTTC
CASSQVTGNTEQFF
>TRBV27|TRBJ2-3|NA|NA
TGTGCCAGCAGTTTATTCATGCGGGCCAGCACAGATACGCAGTATTTT
CASSLFMRASTDTQYF
>TRBV13|TRBJ2-3|NA|TRBD2
TGTGCCAGCAGCCCGGCACTAGCGGGCGGCACAGATACGCAGTATTTT
CASSPALAGGTDTQYF
>TRBV18|TRBJ2-7|NA|TRBD2
TGTGCCAGCTCACCGCGACTAGCGGGAGGGCCGTACGAGCAGTACTTC
CASSPRLAGGPYEQYF
>TRBV10-3|TRBJ1-4|NA|NA
TGTGCCATCAGTGAGTCCGCGTCAGGGATGGGTGAAAAACTGTTTTTT
CAISESASGMGEKLFF
>TRBV4-1|TRBJ2-7|NA|TRBD2
TGCGCCAGCAGTCAAACTAGCGGGCTTCCCTACGAGCAGTACTTC
CASSQTSGLPYEQYF
>TRBV5-4|TRBJ2-3|NA|TRBD2
TGTGCCAGCAGATCGGGGGCGGAGCGGGAGCGTAGCACAGATACGCAGTATTTT
CASRSGAERERSTDTQYF
>TRBV19|TRBJ2-2|NA|NA
TGTGCCACTGACCCATCCACAGGGAAGGGGAACACCGGGGAGCTGTTTTTT
CATDPSTGKGNTGELFF
>TRBV29-1|TRBJ2-7|NA|TRBD1
TGCAGCGTGGCCTCCGGGACAGGGGGGTACGAGCAGTACTTC
CSVASGTGGYEQYF
>TRBV6-2/TRBV6-3|TRBJ1-1|NA|NA
TGTGCCAGCAGTCCGTCGGGGGGCCGGTTGAACACTGAAGCTTTCTTT
CASSPSGGRLNTEAFF
>TRBV7-8|TRBJ1-1|NA|NA
TGTGCCAGCAGACGAGTAACTGAAGCTTTCTTT
CASRRVTEAFF
>TRBV28|TRBJ2-3|NA|TRBD2
TGTGCCAGCAGCGTGGGGACTAGCAAGAATACGCAGTATTTT
CASSVGTSKNTQYF
>TRBV11-3|TRBJ1-1|NA|TRBD1
TGTGCCAGCAGCTCGGGACAGGAAAACACTGAAGCTTTCTTT
CASSSGQENTEAFF
>TRBV19|TRBJ2-5|NA|TRBD1
TGTGCCAGTAGTATAAACAGGGGCTACCAAGAGACCCAGTACTTC
CASSINRGYQETQYF
>TRBV7-9|TRBJ1-1|NA|NA
TGTGCCAGCAGCCTACTGACAGAAGCTTTCTTT
CASSLLTEAFF
>TRBV12-3/TRBV12-4|TRBJ2-1|NA|TRBD2
TGTGCCAGCAGTTCCGGACTAGCTAGGCAGTTCTTC
CASSSGLARQFF
>TRBV5-4|TRBJ1-6|NA|NA
TGTGCCAGCAGCTTTATGGAGCGAAATTCACCCCTCCACTTT
CASSFMERNSPLHF
>TRBV7-3|TRBJ1-2|NA|TRBD1
TGTGCCAGCAGCCTAGGACAGGGTCTCGGTGGCTACACCTTC
CASSLGQGLGGYTF
>TRBV28|TRBJ1-1|few|NA
TGTGCCAGCAGTTTCCAGGGGTGGGGCACTGAAGCTTTCTTT
CASSFQGWGTEAFF
>TRBV5-8|TRBJ1-2|NA|NA
TGTGCCAGCACCGACAGGTCTGACTATGGCTACACCTTC
CASTDRSDYGYTF
>TRBV27|TRBJ1-6|NA|TRBD1
TGTGCCAGCAGTTCCCCCGGGACAGGGCCTAATTCACCCCTCCACTTT
CASSSPGTGPNSPLHF
>TRBV30|TRBJ2-2|NA|TRBD2
TGTGCCTGGAGCACGGGGGGGTTCGGAACCGGGGAGCTGTTTTTT
CAWSTGGFGTGELFF
>TRBV7-6|TRBJ2-2|NA|TRBD1
TGTGCCAGCAGTAAACAGGGGACGGACACCGGGGAGCTGTTTTTT
CASSKQGTDTGELFF
>TRBV19|TRBJ2-5|NA|NA
TGTGCCACTCGGACAGACTACCAAGAGACCCAGTACTTC
CATRTDYQETQYF
>TRBV7-9|TRBJ2-5|NA|TRBD2
TGTGCCAGCAGCTTAGCCGGGACTAGCGGGAGGGCCGGAGAGACCCAGTACTTC
CASSLAGTSGRAGETQYF
>TRBV19|TRBJ1-5|NA|TRBD1
TGTGCCAGTAGTTCCCGGGACAGGGGCGGCCAGCCCCAGCATTTT
CASSSRDRGGQPQHF
>TRBV19|TRBJ2-1|NA|TRBD2
TGTGCCAGTAGTATTCTCTTGACTAGCGGGGGATACAATGAGCAGTTCTTC
CASSILLTSGGYNEQFF
>TRBV19|TRBJ1-5|NA|NA
TGTGCCAGTAGGGGCGGACAGTACCTTGGGCCCCAGCATTTT
CASRGGQYLGPQHF
>TRBV4-1|TRBJ2-1|NA|TRBD2
TGCGCCAGCAGCCAGGGTAGCGGGCCCTACAATGAGCAGTTCTTC
CASSQGSGPYNEQFF
>TRBV5-4|TRBJ2-1|NA|TRBD2
TGTGCCAGCAGTGTCCCTCGAGCGGGAGCCAGTAATGAGCAGTTCTTC
CASSVPRAGASNEQFF
>TRBV5-1|TRBJ2-2|NA|TRBD1
TGCGCCAGCAGCTTGGGGGACAGCACCGGGGAGCTGTTTTTT
CASSLGDSTGELFF
>TRBV5-5|TRBJ1-1|few|NA
TGTGCCAGCAGCTTTGGGGCGGTGAGGATAGTGAACACTGAAGCTTTCTTT
CASSFGAVRIVNTEAFF
>TRBV9|TRBJ2-2|NA|NA
TGTGCCAGCAGCACCCTGGGGGCTAGCGGGAACACCGGGGAGCTGTTTTTT
CASSTLGASGNTGELFF
>TRBV4-1|TRBJ2-7|NA|TRBD2
TGCGCCAGCAGCCACCGACTAGCGGGAGCCTACGAGCAGTACTTC
CASSHRLAGAYEQYF
>TRBV29-1|TRBJ2-2|once|TRBD2
TGCAGCGTTGAAGTAGGGACTAAGGAAACCGGGGAGCTGTTTTTT
CSVEVGTKETGELFF
>TRBV2|TRBJ1-5|NA|NA
TGTGCCAGCAGTGAAAGAGGTGGCAGGGTGGATCAGCCCCAGCATTTT
CASSERGGRVDQPQHF